A single sample gave rise to the 8 T cell receptor beta chains below, sequenced in a study of cytomegalovirus exposure and HLA in healthy donors. Libraries were prepared by immunoSEQ multiplex PCR; TCRdb keeps only in-frame clonotypes and omits some of them. Here the sample spans roughly 150,000 clones, approximately 90% being singletons. Input material: PBMCs. These receptors all stem from a young man in good health and CMV-seronegative.

The chain couples TRBV6-4 to TRBJ2-7, with a tentative D call TRBD2 (6 bases). Trimming took off 4 bases at V and 6 bases at J, with 16 bases between the two ends. Germline V gene lookup returns CDR1 MRHNA and CDR2 SNTAGT. This CDR3 is 14 amino acids long. The CDR3 sequence: CASSGDPLEGEQYF. CDR3 coding DNA: TGTGCCAGCAGTGGTGACCCCTTGGAGGGCGAGCAGTACTTC.

The genes are TRBV27 and TRBJ2-1; TRBD1 is a possible D gene (6 bases). The CDR3 is made up of 14 amino acids. V gave up 3 bases and J gave up 5 bases, with 11 bases separating them. CDR1 is MNHEY, CDR2 SMNVEV, per germline (reference sequence). The CDR3 DNA is TGTGCCAGCAGTTTTCTCCGGGACAACAATGAGCAGTTCTTC. This encodes CASSFLRDNNEQFF.

The rearrangement joins TRBV19 to TRBJ1-2; 11 positions match TRBD1. CDR1 is LNHDA and CDR2 is SQIVND in the germline V gene (reference sequence). CDR3 length: 16 amino acids. The V gene end was trimmed by 0 bases and the J gene end by 2 bases; junction bases not matched to a gene: 2. CDR3 coding DNA: TGTGCCAGTAGTATAGATCGGACAGGGGGCAACTATGGCTACACCTTC. This gives the protein CASSIDRTGGNYGYTF.

The gene calls are TRBV18 and TRBJ2-5; 15 nucleotides match TRBD2. CDR3 length equals 18 residues. The junction had 8 bases not matched to a gene; V was cut back by 1 base and J by 5 bases. Germline-derived CDR1 and CDR2 are KGHSH and LQKENI. The CDR3 region has the DNA TGTGCCAGCTCACCACGGTCGGGACTAGCGGGAGGACCCGAGACCCAGTACTTC. Its translation: CASSPRSGLAGGPETQYF. The variable domain in full, with the rest retrieved from reference TRBV18 and TRBJ2-5, is NAGVMQNPRHLVRRRGQEARLRCSPMKGHSHVYWYRQLPEEGLKFMVYLQKENIIDESGMPKERFSAEFPKEGPSILRIQQVVRGDSAAYFCASSPRSGLAGGPETQYFGPGTRLLVL.

The chain uses TRBV19 and TRBJ2-7, with D perhaps TRBD1 (6 bases). The CDR3 runs 14 residues. Trimming removed 3 bases from V and 1 base from J, with 10 bases in between. Germline V CDR1 and CDR2: LNHDA, SQIVND (reference sequence). For the CDR3, the DNA is TGTGCCAGTAGTATGGGAACAGGGTCCTACGAGCAGTACGTC. Amino acids: CASSMGTGSYEQYV.

V is TRBV27 and J is TRBJ2-3, with 7 bases identical to TRBD2. Trimming at V came to 4 bases and at J to 2 bases, leaving 18 bases not matched to a gene. Germline V CDR1 and CDR2: MNHEY, SMNVEV (reference sequence). The CDR3 totals 19 residues. The CDR3 DNA is TGTGCCAGCAGTTCCGGGAGAGATCGACTAGCTACTTACACAGATACGCAGTATTTT. Amino acid sequence: CASSSGRDRLATYTDTQYF.

The chain carries TRBV7-2 and TRBJ2-1; 7 nucleotides agree with TRBD2. This CDR3 region has 19 residues. The V and J ends lost 8 bases and 3 bases, in that order; junction bases with no gene match: 22. Germline V CDR1 and CDR2: SGHTA, FQGNSA. The CDR3 region is CASLSGGGDPTINYNEQFF. In DNA, the CDR3 is TGTGCCAGCCTATCTGGCGGGGGAGATCCCACCATCAACTACAATGAGCAGTTCTTC.

The chain recombines TRBV5-1 with TRBJ2-2; a weak D match, TRBD1 (7 bases). The germline V gene encodes CDR1 SGHRS and CDR2 YFSETQ. The CDR3 is 16 amino acids. Between the trimmed V and J ends, which lost 4 bases and 3 bases, there was a span of 16 bases. In DNA, the CDR3 is TGCGCCAGCAGCCCTCAGGGGGGATTGGACACCGGGGAGCTGTTTTTT. Amino acids: CASSPQGGLDTGELFF.